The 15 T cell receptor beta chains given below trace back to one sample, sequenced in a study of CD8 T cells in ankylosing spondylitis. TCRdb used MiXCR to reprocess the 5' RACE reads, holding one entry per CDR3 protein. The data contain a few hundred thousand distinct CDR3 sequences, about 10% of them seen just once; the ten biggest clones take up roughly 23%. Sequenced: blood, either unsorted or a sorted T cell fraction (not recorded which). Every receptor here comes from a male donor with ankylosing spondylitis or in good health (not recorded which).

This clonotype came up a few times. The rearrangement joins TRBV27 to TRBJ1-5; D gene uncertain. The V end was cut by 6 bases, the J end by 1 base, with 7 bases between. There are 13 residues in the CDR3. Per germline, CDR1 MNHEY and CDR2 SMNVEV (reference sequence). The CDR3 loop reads CASRMVSNQPQHF. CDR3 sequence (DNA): TGTGCCAGCAGGATGGTAAGCAATCAGCCCCAGCATTTT.

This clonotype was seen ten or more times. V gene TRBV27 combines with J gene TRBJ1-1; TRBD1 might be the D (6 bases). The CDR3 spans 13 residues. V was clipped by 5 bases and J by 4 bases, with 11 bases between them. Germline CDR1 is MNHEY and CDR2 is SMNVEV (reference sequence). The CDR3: CASSHREGTEAFF. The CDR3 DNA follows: TGTGCCAGCAGTCACAGGGAGGGCACTGAAGCTTTCTTT.

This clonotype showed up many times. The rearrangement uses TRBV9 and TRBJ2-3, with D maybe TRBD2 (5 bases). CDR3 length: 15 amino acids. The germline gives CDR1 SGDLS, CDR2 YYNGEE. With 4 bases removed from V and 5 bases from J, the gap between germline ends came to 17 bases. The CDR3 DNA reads TGTGCCAGCAGCCCAAGTGAGGGCCGGGGAGATACGCAGTATTTT. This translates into CASSPSEGRGDTQYF.

CDR3 region: CASSLQTSGGMNTGELFF. In nucleotides, the CDR3 is TGTGCCAGCAGCCTTCAGACTAGCGGGGGGATGAACACCGGGGAGCTGTTTTTT. V is TRBV4-2 and J is TRBJ2-2; 13 nucleotides line up with TRBD2. This CDR3 has 18 residues. Germline assignment: CDR1 LGHNA and CDR2 YNFKEQ. V was clipped by 4 bases and J by 1 base; unmatched bases: 6.

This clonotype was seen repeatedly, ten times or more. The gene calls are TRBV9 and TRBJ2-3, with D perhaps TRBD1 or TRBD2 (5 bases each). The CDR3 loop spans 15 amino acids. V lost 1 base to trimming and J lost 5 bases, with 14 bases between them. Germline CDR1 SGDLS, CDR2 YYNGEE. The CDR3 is CASSVLAGREDTQYF. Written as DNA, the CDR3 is TGTGCCAGCAGCGTACTGGCAGGGAGAGAAGATACGCAGTATTTT. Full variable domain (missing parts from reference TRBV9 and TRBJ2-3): DSGVTQTPKHLITATGQRVTLRCSPRSGDLSVYWYQQSLDQGLQFLIQYYNGEERAKGNILERFSAQQFPDLHSELNLSSLELGDSALYFCASSVLAGREDTQYFGPGTRLTVL.

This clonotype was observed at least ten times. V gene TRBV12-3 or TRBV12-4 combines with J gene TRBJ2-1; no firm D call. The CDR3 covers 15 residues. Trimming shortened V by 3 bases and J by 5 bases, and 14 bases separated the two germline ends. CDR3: CASSFPFQTDNEQFF. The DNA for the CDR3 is TGTGCCAGCAGTTTCCCCTTTCAGACGGACAATGAGCAGTTCTTC.

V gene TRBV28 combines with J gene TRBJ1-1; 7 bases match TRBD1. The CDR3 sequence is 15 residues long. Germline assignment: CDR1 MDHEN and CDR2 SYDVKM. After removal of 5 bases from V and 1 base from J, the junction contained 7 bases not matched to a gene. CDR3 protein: CASSPTAGGNTEAFF. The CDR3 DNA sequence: TGTGCCAGCAGTCCGACGGCAGGGGGGAACACTGAAGCTTTCTTT.

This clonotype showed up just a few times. The CDR3: CSAPRGSGGTDTQYF. CDR3 DNA sequence: TGCAGTGCTCCCCGCGGGAGCGGGGGCACAGATACGCAGTATTTT. V is TRBV20-1 and J is TRBJ2-3; 7 nucleotides align to TRBD2. CDR3 size: 15 residues. The germline V gene has CDR1 DFQATT and CDR2 SNEGSKA (reference sequence). The ends lost 5 bases at V and 1 base at J; junction bases unmatched: 9.

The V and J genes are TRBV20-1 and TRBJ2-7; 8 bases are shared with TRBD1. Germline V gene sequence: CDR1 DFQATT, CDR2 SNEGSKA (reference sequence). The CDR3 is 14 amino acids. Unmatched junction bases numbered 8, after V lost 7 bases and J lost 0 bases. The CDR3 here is CSVNRQGSSYEQYF. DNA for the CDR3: TGCAGTGTAAATAGACAGGGGAGCTCCTACGAGCAGTACTTC.

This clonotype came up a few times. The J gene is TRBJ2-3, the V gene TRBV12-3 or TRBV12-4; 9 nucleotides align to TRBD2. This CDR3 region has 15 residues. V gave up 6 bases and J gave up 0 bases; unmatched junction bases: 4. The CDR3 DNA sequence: TGTGCCAGCAGGGGACTAGCCGTTAGCACAGATACGCAGTATTTT. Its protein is CASRGLAVSTDTQYF.

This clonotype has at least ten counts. The CDR3 spells CASSETSGLTGELFF. CDR3 DNA: TGTGCCAGCAGTGAAACTAGCGGCCTCACCGGGGAGCTGTTTTTT. The V and J genes are TRBV2 and TRBJ2-2; 8 bases match TRBD2. V trimming: 2 bases; J trimming: 4 bases; junction bases outside the gene matches: 3. Germline lookup yields CDR1 SNHLY and CDR2 FYNNEI. This CDR3 has 15 amino acids.

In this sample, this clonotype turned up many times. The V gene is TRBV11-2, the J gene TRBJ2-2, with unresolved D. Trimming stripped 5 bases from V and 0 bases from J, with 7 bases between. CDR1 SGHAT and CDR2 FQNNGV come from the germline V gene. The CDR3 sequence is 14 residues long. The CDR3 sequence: CASSDGANTGELFF. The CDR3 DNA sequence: TGTGCCAGCAGCGACGGCGCGAACACCGGGGAGCTGTTTTTT.

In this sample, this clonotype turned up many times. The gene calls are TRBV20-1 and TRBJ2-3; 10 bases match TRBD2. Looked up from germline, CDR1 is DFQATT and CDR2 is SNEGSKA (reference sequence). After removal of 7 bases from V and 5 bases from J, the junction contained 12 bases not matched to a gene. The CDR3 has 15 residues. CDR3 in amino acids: CSGKTTSGVQDTQYF. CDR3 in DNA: TGCAGTGGAAAGACCACTAGCGGGGTACAAGATACGCAGTATTTT.

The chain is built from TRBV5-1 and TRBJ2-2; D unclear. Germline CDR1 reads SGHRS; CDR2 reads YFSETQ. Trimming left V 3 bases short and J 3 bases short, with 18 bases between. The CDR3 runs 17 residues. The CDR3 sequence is CASSWAPPGEDTGELFF. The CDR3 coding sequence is TGCGCCAGCAGCTGGGCCCCTCCGGGCGAGGACACCGGGGAGCTGTTTTTT. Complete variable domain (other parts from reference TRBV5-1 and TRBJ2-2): KAGVTQTPRYLIKTRGQQVTLSCSPISGHRSVSWYQQTPGQGLQFLFEYFSETQRNKGNFPGRFSGRQFSNSRSEMNVSTLELGDSALYLCASSWAPPGEDTGELFFGEGSRLTVL.

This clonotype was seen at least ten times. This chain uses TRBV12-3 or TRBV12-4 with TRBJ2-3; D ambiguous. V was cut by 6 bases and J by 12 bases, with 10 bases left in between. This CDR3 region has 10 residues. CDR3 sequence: CASRGKEQYF. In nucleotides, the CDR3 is TGTGCCAGCAGGGGGAAGGAACAGTATTTT.